Ten or more counts support the clone carrying this TCR beta chain. Its antigen is unidentified. This CDR3 comprises 13 residues. Trimming took off 3 bases at V and 6 bases at J, with 13 bases between the two ends. Germline V gene lookup returns CDR1 SGHRS and CDR2 YFSETQ. A marrow graft followed busulfan-fludarabine conditioning, with cyclophosphamide on days +3 and +4. This record belongs to a study of T cells after posttransplantation cyclophosphamide. Points from the study as a whole: Skin or GI-infiltrating T cells shared few TRB sequences with blood.

Method: immunoSEQ multiplex PCR; TCRdb's copy keeps in-frame clones and lacks some. The profile covers about 6,700 clones, none occurring a single time. This chain links TRBV5-1 with TRBJ2-7; a weak D match, TRBD1 (6 bases). The specimen comprised PBMCs, sampled after an allogeneic stem cell transplant with post-transplant cyclophosphamide. The receptor's source is a male patient in his thirties who received an allogeneic stem cell transplant from an unrelated donor, was CMV-positive, and had acute and chronic GVHD. Part of the T cells may come from the graft donor. The CDR3 loop is CASSSDLGAEQYF. The DNA for the CDR3 is TGCGCCAGCAGCTCCGACTTGGGGGCCGAGCAGTACTTC.